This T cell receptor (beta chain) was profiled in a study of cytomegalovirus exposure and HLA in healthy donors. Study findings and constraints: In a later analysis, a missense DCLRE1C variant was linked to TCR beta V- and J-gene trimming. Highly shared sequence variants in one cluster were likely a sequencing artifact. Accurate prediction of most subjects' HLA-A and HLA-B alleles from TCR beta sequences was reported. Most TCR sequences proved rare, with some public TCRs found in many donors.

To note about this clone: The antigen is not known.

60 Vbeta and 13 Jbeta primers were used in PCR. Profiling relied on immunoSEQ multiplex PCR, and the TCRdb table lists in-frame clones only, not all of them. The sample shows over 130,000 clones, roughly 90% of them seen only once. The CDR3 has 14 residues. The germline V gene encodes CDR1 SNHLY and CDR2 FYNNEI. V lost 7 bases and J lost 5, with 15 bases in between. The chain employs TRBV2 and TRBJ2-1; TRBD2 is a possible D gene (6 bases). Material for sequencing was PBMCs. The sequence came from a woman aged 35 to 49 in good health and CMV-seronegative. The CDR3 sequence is CASTEWTGDNEQFF. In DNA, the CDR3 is TGTGCCAGCACCGAGTGGACGGGAGACAATGAGCAGTTCTTC.